This is a list of T cell receptor beta chains from one sample in a study of T cell repertoires in cytomegalovirus infection. In TCRdb, the reads were re-called with MiXCR into one record per CDR3 protein. Of some 800,000 distinct CDR3 sequences in the sample, around a third were seen once. The antigens of these receptors remain unknown. The material sequenced was cultured CD8+ T cells from PBMCs, taken from culture after CMV antigen stimulation. Receptors were obtained from a human donor in good health (CMV status not recorded). Some clones in this sample may be carry-over from other donors' samples. The CDR3 runs from the conserved cysteine through the conserved F or W. The order of the fields is clone size, J gene, V gene, D gene, CDR3 protein, CDR3 DNA. A D gene is named only where the DNA matches it firmly. Rows may omit the clone size; those that give it use once, few, many or a size class.

>many|TRBJ1-2|TRBV7-9|TRBD1
CASSLVGRTGGDGYTF
TGTGCCAGCAGCTTAGTAGGAAGGACAGGGGGCGATGGCTACACCTTC
>-|TRBJ1-5|TRBV7-9|TRBD1
CASSLARGGSGPENQPQHF
TGTGCCAGCAGCTTAGCCAGGGGGGGTTCAGGACCGGAAAATCAGCCCCAGCATTTT
>few|TRBJ1-5|TRBV6-5|TRBD1
CASSYSRPGGGYSNQPQHF
TGTGCCAGCAGTTACTCGCGGCCAGGGGGAGGGTATAGCAATCAGCCCCAGCATTTT
>-|TRBJ2-7|TRBV19|-
CASSIVDGAYEQYF
TGTGCCAGTAGTATAGTGGACGGGGCCTACGAGCAGTACTTC
>-|TRBJ1-6|TRBV19|-
CASSIDLDSNLVDNSPLHF
TGTGCCAGTAGTATAGACTTGGACAGCAACCTTGTTGATAATTCACCCCTCCACTTT
>few|TRBJ1-1|TRBV19|TRBD1
CATQGDYTEAFF
TGTGCCACCCAGGGGGATTACACTGAAGCTTTCTTT
>few|TRBJ2-3|TRBV2|-
CASSEAPTDTQYF
TGTGCCAGCAGTGAGGCCCCCACAGATACGCAGTATTTT
>many|TRBJ2-2|TRBV4-1|-
CASSQGPSRGDTGELFF
TGCGCCAGCAGCCAGGGACCCTCACGCGGCGACACCGGGGAGCTGTTTTTT
>-|TRBJ2-1|TRBV5-4|-
CASSPEDGRANEQFF
TGTGCCAGCAGCCCCGAGGACGGGCGGGCCAATGAGCAGTTCTTC
>few|TRBJ2-3|TRBV12-3/TRBV12-4|-
CASSLTGYLDTQYF
TGTGCCAGCAGTTTGACGGGGTATTTAGATACGCAGTATTTT
>few|TRBJ1-1|TRBV6-1|TRBD1
CAGTSGGTGANTEAFF
TGTGCAGGCACTTCGGGAGGGACAGGGGCTAACACTGAAGCTTTCTTT
>few|TRBJ1-1|TRBV6-5|-
CASSIAGHTEAFF
TGTGCCAGCAGTATTGCAGGGCACACTGAAGCTTTCTTT
>once|TRBJ2-5|TRBV14|-
CASSQGRSRETQYF
TGTGCCAGCAGCCAAGGAAGGAGTCGAGAGACCCAGTACTTC
>few|TRBJ2-1|TRBV7-9|-
CASSLTLADEQFF
TGTGCCAGCAGCTTAACGCTAGCTGATGAGCAGTTCTTC
>few|TRBJ1-1|TRBV9|TRBD1
CASSVRTGLNTEAFF
TGTGCCAGCAGCGTCCGGACAGGGCTGAACACTGAAGCTTTCTTT
>-|TRBJ1-5|TRBV6-5|-
CASSPSIQDQPQHF
TGTGCCAGCAGCCCAAGTATACAGGATCAGCCCCAGCATTTT
>-|TRBJ2-3|TRBV6-6|TRBD1
CASSYPTGASTDTQYF
TGTGCCAGCAGTTACCCTACAGGGGCTAGCACAGATACGCAGTATTTT
>-|TRBJ2-3|TRBV28|TRBD1
CASSRQGDTDTQYF
TGTGCCAGCAGTCGACAGGGGGACACAGATACGCAGTATTTT
>few|TRBJ2-2|TRBV6-1|-
CASTRPPGTSEELFF
TGTGCCAGCACCCGACCCCCAGGGACCTCCGAAGAGCTGTTTTTT
>few|TRBJ1-2|TRBV12-3/TRBV12-4|-
CASTHGDPGTYGYTF
TGTGCCAGCACCCACGGGGACCCAGGGACCTATGGCTACACCTTC
>few|TRBJ2-4|TRBV27|-
CASSFLPLNPGLFGAKNIQYF
TGTGCCAGCAGTTTCCTCCCCCTTAACCCGGGTCTTTTTGGGGCCAAAAACATTCAGTACTTC
>few|TRBJ2-2|TRBV29-1|TRBD2
CSVPGGPNTGELFF
TGCAGCGTTCCGGGGGGTCCGAACACCGGGGAGCTGTTTTTT
>-|TRBJ1-2|TRBV12-3/TRBV12-4|-
CASSTLVRQDGYTF
TGTGCCAGCAGTACACTAGTGCGGCAGGATGGCTACACCTTC
>few|TRBJ1-2|TRBV6-2/TRBV6-3|-
CASLGRSDKANYGYTF
TGTGCCAGCCTTGGCCGCTCAGATAAAGCTAACTATGGCTACACCTTC
>few|TRBJ2-2|TRBV6-1|-
CASSYGQGIGELFF
TGTGCCAGCAGTTATGGGCAGGGGATCGGGGAGCTGTTTTTT
>-|TRBJ1-1|TRBV2|TRBD1
CASTTTGSIATEAFF
TGTGCCAGCACCACGACAGGGAGCATCGCCACTGAAGCTTTCTTT
>-|TRBJ2-1|TRBV2|-
CATLLRASSYNEQFF
TGTGCCACCCTGCTAAGGGCAAGCTCCTACAATGAGCAGTTCTTC
>few|TRBJ1-1|TRBV7-9|-
CASSPQGGRQAFF
TGTGCCAGCAGCCCCCAAGGGGGACGCCAAGCTTTCTTT
>few|TRBJ2-6|TRBV27|TRBD1
CASSLFQGAGGANVLTF
TGTGCCAGCAGTTTATTTCAGGGGGCAGGAGGGGCCAACGTCCTGACTTTC
>-|TRBJ2-1|TRBV10-3|TRBD2
CAISSGGAKEQFF
TGTGCCATCAGTAGCGGGGGGGCGAAGGAGCAGTTCTTC
>many|TRBJ2-3|TRBV7-2|TRBD2
CASSPAGYSSTDTQYF
TGTGCCAGCAGCCCAGCGGGGTACTCGAGCACAGATACGCAGTATTTT
>-|TRBJ1-2|TRBV2|-
CASSEAQGSTF
TGTGCCAGCAGTGAAGCGCAGGGAAGCACCTTC
>-|TRBJ2-7|TRBV5-4|-
CASSPDSLYEQYF
TGTGCCAGCAGCCCGGACAGTCTCTACGAGCAGTACTTC
>many|TRBJ1-6|TRBV7-3|TRBD1
CASSSTGEGSPLHF
TGTGCCAGCAGCTCAACAGGGGAAGGATCACCCCTCCACTTT
>few|TRBJ2-1|TRBV3-1|TRBD2
CASSQGKGLAGHDPFF
TGTGCCAGCAGCCAAGGAAAGGGGCTAGCGGGGCACGACCCGTTCTTC
>-|TRBJ2-5|TRBV12-3/TRBV12-4|TRBD2
CASSFGTSVYQETQYF
TGTGCCAGCAGTTTCGGGACTAGCGTGTACCAAGAGACCCAGTACTTC
>many|TRBJ2-3|TRBV20-1|TRBD2
CSAFGGAGSDTQYF
TGCAGTGCTTTCGGGGGGGCCGGTTCAGATACGCAGTATTTT
>-|TRBJ2-2|TRBV12-3/TRBV12-4|-
CATTTREGLVGELFF
TGTGCCACCACGACCCGTGAGGGGTTAGTCGGGGAGCTGTTTTTT
>many|TRBJ2-1|TRBV7-2|-
CASSLRGQSSYNEQFF
TGTGCCAGCAGCTTACGAGGACAAAGCTCCTACAATGAGCAGTTCTTC
>-|TRBJ2-4|TRBV4-1|TRBD2
CASSQAMLGGVNIQYF
TGCGCCAGCAGCCAAGCGATGTTGGGAGGGGTAAACATTCAGTACTTC
>-|TRBJ1-2|TRBV9|-
CASSPGGRYGYTF
TGTGCCAGCAGCCCCGGTGGGCGCTATGGCTACACCTTC
>-|TRBJ1-2|TRBV11-2|TRBD1
CASSLNWGQAEYGYTF
TGTGCCAGCAGCTTAAATTGGGGACAGGCTGAGTATGGCTACACCTTC
>many|TRBJ1-4|TRBV7-2|-
CASSLAGTNEKLFF
TGTGCCAGCAGCTTAGCAGGAACTAATGAAAAACTGTTTTTT
>-|TRBJ2-3|TRBV6-1|-
CASSEETRTDTQYF
TGTGCCAGCAGTGAAGAAACACGCACAGATACGCAGTATTTT
>many|TRBJ1-1|TRBV7-6|TRBD1
CASSPGTGRNTEAFF
TGTGCCAGCAGCCCCGGGACAGGCCGTAACACTGAAGCTTTCTTT
>many|TRBJ2-2|TRBV7-3|TRBD2
CASSSAGGTGELFF
TGTGCCAGCAGCTCCGCGGGGGGCACCGGGGAGCTGTTTTTT
>-|TRBJ1-2|TRBV6-2/TRBV6-3|-
CASSYIRQSNYGYTF
TGTGCCAGCAGTTATATTCGACAGTCTAACTATGGCTACACCTTC